This TCR beta chain was observed in a study of patients and donors after allogeneic stem cell transplantation (dated by TCRdb to 2020 to 2021). CDR1 and CDR2 (SGHTA, FQGNSA) derive from the germline V gene. The CDR3 starts with the cysteine, ends with the phenylalanine, and has 15 residues. Just CDR3 DNA is preserved here, 45 bases in frame from base 1. V lost 4 bases and J lost 2 bases; the stretch between them is 14 bases long. On this clonotype itself: This clone's antigen is unknown. Base qualities are not provided; no much larger clone lies one nucleotide away.

Libraries were prepared through RT-PCR. Instrument used: NextSeq 550. The public reads were quality trimmed at Q25 with fastp and then assembled into clones with MiXCR by TCRdb, keeping productive beta chains. Rows with a matching CDR3 protein are joined into one entry that keeps the most common DNA and genes. This sample has some 960,000 distinct CDR3 sequences in its table, and 18% of those were observed once. The ten largest account for under 6.5% of the sample. The chain couples TRBV7-2 to TRBJ2-5; the D gene assignment is ambiguous. This receptor was taken from a human donor who was either an allogeneic HSCT recipient or a stem cell or donor lymphocyte infusion donor (not recorded which). It is not recorded whose cells these are; they may come from a transplant donor. Material for sequencing was blood, either unsorted or a sorted T cell fraction (not recorded which). The bases read TGTGCCAGCAGCTCCGAGGCGGCCCTACAAGAGACCCAGTACTTC. Its coded protein is CASSSEAALQETQYF.